Listed here is a single TCR beta chain. This sample is part of a study of Graves' ophthalmopathy and Graves' hyperthyroidism. The CDR3 loop spans 15 amino acids. V was shortened by 3 bases and J by 7 bases, with 16 bases between the two germline ends. Germline CDR1 and CDR2: SGHTA and FQGNSA. The sequenced template was RNA, covering the TCR beta CDR3 region. Scientists carried out first-round RT-PCR using HTBI primers and then a second-round multiplex PCR. TCRdb processed the multiplex PCR reads anew with MiXCR; each CDR3 protein has one entry. Among around 1.1 million distinct CDR3 sequences, 35% to 40% were seen once, and the ten largest hold 11%.

This sequence was found in an adult man with Graves' hyperthyroidism. Material: peripheral blood or thyroid tissue (not recorded which). This chain connects TRBV7-2 to TRBJ2-1, with a tentative D call TRBD1 (6 bases). The CDR3 coding sequence is TGTGCCAGCAGCTTTAGCGTCAGGGGTGGGAATGAGCAGTTCTTC. This sequence encodes CASSFSVRGGNEQFF.